Below are 21 T cell receptor beta chains sequenced from a single sample in a study of T-cell memory formation after mild COVID-19. TCRdb analysed the 5' RACE reads with MiXCR anew, one entry per CDR3 protein. In the table there are 350,000 to 550,000 distinct CDR3 sequences, roughly 17% of which are singletons. Sequencing used PBMCs or a T cell subset sorted from them (not recorded which). The receptors here all came from a man younger than 35 who had mild COVID-19 (a few samples of this study predate the infection). Cell type and time point are not known.

The table lists this clonotype with a few counts. The chain links TRBV6-1 to TRBJ1-2, with D possibly TRBD1 on 5 matching bases. The CDR3 runs 13 residues. The V gene's germline CDR1 is MNHNS and CDR2 SASEGT. V lost 6 bases to trimming and J lost 2 bases, with 10 bases between them. The CDR3 here is CASRDILNYGYTF. CDR3 coding DNA: TGTGCCAGCAGGGACATCTTAAACTATGGCTACACCTTC.

The chain is built from TRBV4-1 and TRBJ1-6; D remains ambiguous. Germline loops: CDR1 MGHRA, CDR2 YSYEKL. The CDR3 sequence is 15 residues long. The germline V and J ends were trimmed by 0 bases and 12 bases, with 15 bases remaining between them. DNA for the CDR3: TGCGCCAGCAGCCAAGAGATGCACGGGCTGGGACCCCTCCACTTT. Translating it yields CASSQEMHGLGPLHF.

This clonotype was found a few times. V is TRBV5-6 and J is TRBJ1-2, with a tentative D call TRBD1 (5 bases). In germline, CDR1 is SGHDT, CDR2 YYEEEE. Trimming took 2 bases from V and 4 from J, leaving 9 bases between them. The CDR3 has 13 residues. The CDR3 DNA follows: TGTGCCAGCAGCTTCTTGGGGGTCTATGGCTACACCTTC. Translated, it gives CASSFLGVYGYTF.

This clonotype was picked up a small number of times. This chain joins TRBV7-2 and TRBJ1-6, with D hard to call. Germline-derived CDR1 and CDR2 are SGHTA and FQGNSA. Trimming removed 3 bases at V and 8 bases at J, with 8 bases between. The CDR3 extends over 13 amino acids. The CDR3 protein is CASSFVLHSPLHF. The CDR3 coding sequence is TGTGCCAGCAGCTTTGTTCTGCATTCACCCCTCCACTTT. Full variable domain (rest looked up from reference TRBV7-2 and TRBJ1-6): GAGVSQSPSNKVTEKGKDVELRCDPISGHTALYWYRQSLGQGLEFLIYFQGNSAPDKSGLPSDRFSAERTGGSVSTLTIQRTQQEDSAVYLCASSFVLHSPLHFGNGTRLTVT.

The V and J genes are TRBV7-9 and TRBJ1-1; TRBD1 agrees at 8 bases. After removal of 1 base from V and 7 bases from J, the junction contained 5 bases not matched to a gene. The CDR3 has 14 residues. Germline V gene lookup returns CDR1 SEHNR and CDR2 FQNEAQ (reference sequence). CDR3 DNA: TGTGCCAGCAGCTTAGAGTACAGGGGGGTTGAAGCTTTCTTT. It translates to CASSLEYRGVEAFF.

This clonotype was picked up a small number of times. The chain's CDR3 is CSAKTGTHMNTEAFF. CDR3 DNA: TGCAGCGCCAAAACCGGGACCCACATGAACACTGAAGCTTTCTTT. The chain combines TRBV29-1 with TRBJ1-1, with a possible D match to TRBD1 (5 bases). CDR3 size: 15 residues. Trimming left V 7 bases short and J 0 bases short, with 18 bases between. CDR1 and CDR2 from the germline V gene are SQVTM and ANQGSEA.

The chain combines TRBV7-6 with TRBJ1-2; possible D gene TRBD1, 6 bases. The V gene lost 5 bases and the J gene lost 8 bases, with 18 bases spanning the gap. CDR1 SGHVS and CDR2 FNYEAQ come from the germline V gene. The CDR3 is made up of 14 amino acids. The CDR3 region is CASSLGGSSWGYTF. CDR3 sequence (DNA): TGTGCCAGCAGCCTCGGGGGCTCCTCGTGGGGCTACACCTTC. The full variable domain, rest sourced from reference TRBV7-6 and TRBJ1-2, is GAGVSQSPRYKVTKRGQDVALRCDPISGHVSLYWYRQALGQGPEFLTYFNYEAQQDKSGLPNDRFSAERPEGSISTLTIQRTEQRDSAMYRCASSLGGSSWGYTFGSGTRLTVV.

The chain has TRBV11-2 and TRBJ2-7; D possibly corresponds to TRBD2 (5 bases). The CDR3 extends over 14 amino acids. Between the trimmed V and J ends, which lost 0 bases and 1 base, there was a span of 7 bases. Per the germline V gene, CDR1 is SGHAT and CDR2 is FQNNGV. This chain's CDR3 is CASSLDGISYEQYF. In DNA, the CDR3 is TGTGCCAGCAGCTTAGACGGGATTTCCTACGAGCAGTACTTC.

Ten or more counts support this clonotype. V usage is TRBV7-7 and J usage is TRBJ2-2; D remains unclear. Germline V gene sequence: CDR1 SSHAT, CDR2 FNYEAQ (reference sequence). Between the trimmed V and J ends, which lost 3 bases and 2 bases, there was a span of 4 bases. The length of the CDR3 is 13 residues. The CDR3 nucleotides read TGTGCCAGCAGCTTTGCAAACACCGGGGAGCTGTTTTTT. Protein: CASSFANTGELFF. Looking up the rest from reference TRBV7-7 and TRBJ2-2 gives the full variable domain: GAGVSQSPRYKVTKRGQDVTLRCDPISSHATLYWYQQALGQGPEFLTYFNYEAQPDKSGLPSDRFSAERPEGSISTLTIQRTEQRDSAMYRCASSFANTGELFFGEGSRLTVL.

This clonotype was observed at least ten times. The chain joins TRBV5-1 to TRBJ2-5; 8 bases agree with TRBD2. The CDR3 is made up of 16 amino acids. The J segment lost 1 base and the V segment lost 2 bases, leaving 7 bases of the junction unmatched. CDR1 and CDR2 (germline): SGHRS, YFSETQ. The CDR3 sequence: CASSFPPGRGQETQYF. The CDR3 DNA sequence: TGCGCCAGCAGCTTCCCTCCCGGGAGGGGCCAAGAGACCCAGTACTTC.

CDR3 DNA sequence: TGTGCCAGCAGTTTATGGAAAATGAACACTGAAGCTTTCTTT. As protein: CASSLWKMNTEAFF. The chain combines TRBV28 with TRBJ1-1; no definite D call. This CDR3 contains 14 residues. V shed 0 bases and J shed 0 bases, with 5 bases lying between them. Germline loops: CDR1 MDHEN, CDR2 SYDVKM.

This sequence joins TRBV4-3 and TRBJ1-2; TRBD1 might be the D (5 bases). The CDR3 covers 15 residues. Germline assignment: CDR1 LGHNA and CDR2 YSLEER. Trimming pared 1 base from V and 4 bases from J, leaving 13 bases between. The DNA for the CDR3 is TGCGCCAGCAGCCAAGGGGTAGGCCAGGGCTATGGCTACACCTTC. Its protein product is CASSQGVGQGYGYTF.

The V gene is TRBV13, the J gene TRBJ1-1; D call uncertain. V lost 3 bases and J lost 1, with 9 bases in between. Germline V gene lookup returns CDR1 PRHDT and CDR2 FYEKMQ (reference sequence). This CDR3 region has 14 residues. CDR3 region: CASSFRRTNTEAFF. Here the CDR3 DNA reads TGTGCCAGCAGCTTCCGACGGACGAACACTGAAGCTTTCTTT.

This clonotype was picked up many times. The rearrangement uses TRBV7-6 and TRBJ2-1, with D unclear. The V and J ends lost 4 bases and 0 bases respectively, with 7 bases between them. From germline, CDR1 is SGHVS and CDR2 FNYEAQ. This CDR3 is built from 14 residues. The CDR3 nucleotides read TGTGCCAGCAGCTCCCGGAGCTCCTACAATGAGCAGTTCTTC. It is translated as CASSSRSSYNEQFF.

This clonotype has ten or more counts. The chain recombines TRBV24-1 with TRBJ2-1; D is unclear. The CDR3 totals 17 residues. The V gene's germline CDR1 is KGHDR and CDR2 SFDVKD. V was trimmed by 4 bases and J by 4 bases, leaving 19 bases between them. Written as DNA, the CDR3 is TGTGCCACCAGTGACGTTTCCGAGAGCGACCGGTACAATGAGCAGTTCTTC. Translated: CATSDVSESDRYNEQFF.

This clonotype was recorded a few times. The chain employs TRBV20-1 and TRBJ1-4; TRBD1 aligns across 10 bases. After removal of 5 bases from V and 8 bases from J, the junction contained 5 bases not matched to a gene. The CDR3 has 13 residues. Germline V lookup: CDR1 DFQATT, CDR2 SNEGSKA (reference sequence). The CDR3 spells CSAHLTGGEKLFF. In DNA form, the CDR3 reads TGCAGTGCTCACTTGACAGGGGGCGAAAAACTGTTTTTT.

This clonotype was found many times. The CDR3 is CASSLVYRSDRAETQYF. CDR3 bases: TGTGCCAGCAGCTTAGTCTACAGGAGTGACAGGGCGGAGACCCAGTACTTC. The genes are TRBV7-9 and TRBJ2-5, with 7 nucleotides matching TRBD1. CDR1 is SEHNR, CDR2 FQNEAQ, per germline (reference sequence). The CDR3 consists of 17 residues. The V gene end was trimmed by 1 base and the J gene end by 5 bases; junction bases not matched to a gene: 13.

The V and J genes are TRBV6-6 and TRBJ2-2; D might be TRBD1 (5 bases). This CDR3 region has 17 residues. Germline loops: CDR1 MNHNY, CDR2 SVGAGI (reference sequence). The ends were cut back, 0 bases at V and 2 bases at J, with 13 bases in the middle. This chain's CDR3 is CASSYSITQGNTGELFF. CDR3 coding DNA: TGTGCCAGCAGTTACTCGATAACGCAGGGAAACACCGGGGAGCTGTTTTTT.

This clonotype was seen a few times. V usage is TRBV5-6 and J usage is TRBJ2-2; D is uncertain. V lost 4 bases and J 2 bases, leaving 18 bases between the germline ends. Germline V gene lookup returns CDR1 SGHDT and CDR2 YYEEEE. This CDR3 spans 17 amino acids. The CDR3 nucleotides are TGTGCCAGCAGCCATCCGCGGCTACTACCAAACACCGGGGAGCTGTTTTTT. Its protein is CASSHPRLLPNTGELFF.

The chain joins TRBV15 to TRBJ1-4; D is unclear. Trimming stripped 7 bases from V and 8 bases from J, with 14 bases between. The CDR3 length is 13 residues. Looked up from germline, CDR1 is LNHNV and CDR2 is YYDKDF (reference sequence). The CDR3, as DNA: TGTGCCACCAACGCAGGCCGAGGGGAAAAACTGTTTTTT. Amino acids: CATNAGRGEKLFF.

This clonotype was seen at least ten times. This chain links TRBV6-2 or TRBV6-3 with TRBJ1-1; 8 nucleotides line up with TRBD1. V lost 6 bases, J lost 5 bases, and 8 bases stayed unmatched. CDR1 is MNHEY, CDR2 SVGEGT, per germline. The CDR3 is 14 residues long. CDR3 in amino acids: CASSRGQGGTEAFF. The CDR3 nucleotides are TGTGCCAGCAGCCGTGGACAGGGAGGGACTGAAGCTTTCTTT.